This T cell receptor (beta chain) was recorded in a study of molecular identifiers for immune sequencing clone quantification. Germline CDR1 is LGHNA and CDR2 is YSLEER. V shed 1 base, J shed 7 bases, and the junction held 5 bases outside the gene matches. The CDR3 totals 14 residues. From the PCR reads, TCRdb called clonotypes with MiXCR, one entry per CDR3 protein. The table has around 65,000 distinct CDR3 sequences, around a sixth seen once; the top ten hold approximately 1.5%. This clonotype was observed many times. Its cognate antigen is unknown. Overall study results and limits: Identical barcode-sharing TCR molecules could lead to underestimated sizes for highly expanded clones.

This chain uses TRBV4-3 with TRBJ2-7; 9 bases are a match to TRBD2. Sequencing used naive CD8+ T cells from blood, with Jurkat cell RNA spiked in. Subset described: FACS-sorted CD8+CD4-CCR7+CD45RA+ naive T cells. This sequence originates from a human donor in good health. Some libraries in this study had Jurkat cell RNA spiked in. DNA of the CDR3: TGCGCCAGCAGCCAAGGCGGGGGGGAGGGAGAGCAGTACTTC. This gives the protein CASSQGGGEGEQYF.